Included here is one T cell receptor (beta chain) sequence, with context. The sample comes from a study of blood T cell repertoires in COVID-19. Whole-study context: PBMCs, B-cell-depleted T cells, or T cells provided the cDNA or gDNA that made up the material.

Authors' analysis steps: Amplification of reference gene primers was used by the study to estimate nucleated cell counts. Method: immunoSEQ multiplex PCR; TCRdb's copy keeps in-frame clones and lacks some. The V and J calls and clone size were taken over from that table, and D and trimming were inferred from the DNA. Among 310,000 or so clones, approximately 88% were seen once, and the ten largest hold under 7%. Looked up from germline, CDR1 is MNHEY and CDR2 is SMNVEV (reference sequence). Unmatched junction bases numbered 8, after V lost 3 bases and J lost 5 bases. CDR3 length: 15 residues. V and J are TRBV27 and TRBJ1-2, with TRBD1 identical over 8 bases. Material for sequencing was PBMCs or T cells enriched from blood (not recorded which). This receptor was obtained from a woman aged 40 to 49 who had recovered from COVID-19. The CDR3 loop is CASSFSDRARYGYTF. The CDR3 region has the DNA TGTGCCAGCAGTTTTTCGGACAGGGCTCGATATGGCTACACCTTC.